These 5 T cell receptor beta chains originate from one sample sequenced in a study of Ad26.COV2.S vaccination and SARS-CoV-2 variants. Treatment here: some 19 received Ad26.COV2.S at low or high dose, single or two shots; roughly five received placebo; per-sample allocation not given. Day 63 following the first vaccine or placebo injection was when the samples were taken. Method: immunoSEQ multiplex PCR; TCRdb's copy keeps in-frame clones and lacks some. Counted here are approximately 420,000 clones, approximately 86% occurring once; the ten biggest clones make up approximately 3.7%. This specimen consisted of peripheral blood, obtained in a trial of Ad26.COV2.S vaccine versus placebo. The receptors were gathered from a person between 18 and 60 years old who received the Ad26.COV2.S COVID-19 vaccine or a placebo.

The chain couples TRBV19 to TRBJ2-5; 7 bases agree with TRBD1. The CDR3 sequence is 17 residues long. V was pared by 0 bases and J by 4 bases, with 11 bases of the junction left unmatched. Germline CDR1 is LNHDA and CDR2 is SQIVND (reference sequence). CDR3 residues: CASSIDLGTAFRETQYF. CDR3 bases: TGTGCCAGTAGTATAGATCTAGGGACAGCTTTTCGAGAGACCCAGTACTTC. Using reference TRBV19 and TRBJ2-5 for the parts outside the CDR3, the full variable domain is DGGITQSPKYLFRKEGQNVTLSCEQNLNHDAMYWYRQDPGQGLRLIYYSQIVNDFQKGDIAEGYSVSREKKESFPLTVTSAQKNPTAFYLCASSIDLGTAFRETQYFGPGTRLLVL.

This chain joins TRBV19 and TRBJ1-1; D not certain. Trimming shortened V by 0 bases and J by 6 bases, and 14 bases separated the two germline ends. CDR3 length equals 15 residues. Per germline, CDR1 LNHDA and CDR2 SQIVND (reference sequence). The CDR3 loop reads CASSIDNVRGAEAFF. The CDR3 DNA follows: TGTGCCAGTAGTATAGATAATGTCCGGGGTGCTGAAGCTTTCTTT.

The chain recombines TRBV6-5 with TRBJ1-1; D may be TRBD1 (6 bases). The CDR3 covers 14 residues. Trimming stripped 6 bases from V and 2 bases from J, with 13 bases between. The V gene's germline CDR1 is MNHEY and CDR2 SVGAGI. CDR3 sequence reads: CASRDDRFNTEAFF. The CDR3 DNA reads TGTGCCAGCAGGGACGACAGGTTCAACACTGAAGCTTTCTTT.

This clone was recorded a few times. V is TRBV7-9 and J is TRBJ1-2; D might be TRBD1 (6 bases). V gave up 6 bases and J gave up 8 bases, with 13 bases separating them. Per germline, CDR1 SEHNR and CDR2 FQNEAQ (reference sequence). The CDR3 is made up of 12 amino acids. The CDR3 DNA reads as TGTGCCAGCAGAACAGGGCTGCGGGGCTACACCTTC. The encoded protein is CASRTGLRGYTF.

The chain uses TRBV4-2 and TRBJ1-1, with 7 nucleotides matching TRBD1. The length of the CDR3 is 18 residues. The germline V gene encodes CDR1 LGHNA and CDR2 YNFKEQ. The junction had 12 bases not matched to a gene; V was cut back by 0 bases and J by 2 bases. The CDR3 nucleotides read TGTGCCAGCAGCCAAGAAGCCCTCTCGACAGGGAGTAACACTGAAGCTTTCTTT. This codes for CASSQEALSTGSNTEAFF.